These T cell receptor beta chains were read from a single sample in a study of T cells after yellow fever vaccination. One entry per CDR3 protein, called by TCRdb with MiXCR from the 5' RACE reads. The sample has approximately 550,000 distinct CDR3 sequences, about 19% seen once; the top ten hold roughly an eighth. This material consisted of PBMCs, taken 15 days after the yellow fever booster vaccination. The receptors originated from a man aged 30 to 39 who received the YFV17D yellow fever vaccine. The CDR3 runs from the conserved cysteine through the conserved F or W. The D gene is left open where the match is weak. The size of a clone is reported for some rows only, either as once, few or many, or as a class for expanded clones.

length: 14
D: .
V: TRBV6-2/TRBV6-3
J: TRBJ2-7
size: .
DNA: TGTGCCAGCAGTACGGGATCGTCGGACCACGAGCAGTACTTC
CDR3: CASSTGSSDHEQYF

length: 17
D: .
V: TRBV4-3
J: TRBJ2-1
size: .
DNA: TGCGCCAGCAGCCAAGATCCCCCCCCAGCCCAAAACAATGAGCAGTTCTTC
CDR3: CASSQDPPPAQNNEQFF

length: 13
D: .
V: TRBV5-6
J: TRBJ1-1
size: few
DNA: TGTGCCAGCAGTCCCGGGACGGGGATTGAAGCTTTCTTT
CDR3: CASSPGTGIEAFF

length: 13
D: .
V: TRBV7-3
J: TRBJ2-1
size: few
DNA: TGTGCCAGCAGCCGCGGGACAGTGGATGAGCAGTTCTTC
CDR3: CASSRGTVDEQFF

length: 12
D: .
V: TRBV12-3/TRBV12-4
J: TRBJ1-5
size: few
DNA: TGTGCCAGCAGTCAGGGGAAACAGCCCCAGCATTTT
CDR3: CASSQGKQPQHF

length: 11
D: .
V: TRBV5-1
J: TRBJ1-4
size: many
DNA: TGCGCCAGCAGCTTGGAGAATAAACTGTTTTTT
CDR3: CASSLENKLFF

length: 16
D: TRBD2
V: TRBV6-5
J: TRBJ2-5
size: .
DNA: TGTGCCAGCAGTTACTCACCTAGCGGGAGCCGAGAGACCCAGTACTTC
CDR3: CASSYSPSGSRETQYF

length: 15
D: TRBD2
V: TRBV7-9
J: TRBJ2-7
size: few
DNA: TGTGCCAGCAGCGGCGGGACTAGCAGTGCCTACGAGCAGTACTTC
CDR3: CASSGGTSSAYEQYF

length: 19
D: TRBD2
V: TRBV11-2
J: TRBJ2-3
size: few
DNA: TGTGCCAGCAGCTTACCCGGGACTAGCGGGACCCGGGGTGGGGATACGCAGTATTTT
CDR3: CASSLPGTSGTRGGDTQYF

length: 13
D: TRBD1
V: TRBV29-1
J: TRBJ2-4
size: few
DNA: TGCAGCGGGGTCGAGACAGGGGCGGACATTCAGTACTTC
CDR3: CSGVETGADIQYF

length: 18
D: TRBD2
V: TRBV11-1
J: TRBJ2-3
size: .
DNA: TGTGCCAGCAGCACCCTAGCGGGAGGGCCGTCTAGCACAGATACGCAGTATTTT
CDR3: CASSTLAGGPSSTDTQYF

length: 13
D: .
V: TRBV11-2
J: TRBJ2-2
size: few
DNA: TGTGCCAGCAGCTTTTGGGAGTCGGGGGAGCTGTTTTTT
CDR3: CASSFWESGELFF

length: 15
D: TRBD2
V: TRBV7-9
J: TRBJ2-7
size: few
DNA: TGTGCCAGCAGCTTTAGACTAGCGGAAAAAGACGAGCAGTACTTC
CDR3: CASSFRLAEKDEQYF

length: 14
D: .
V: TRBV27
J: TRBJ1-5
size: few
DNA: TGTGCCAGCAGTCCAAGACAGGACTATCAGCCCCAGCATTTT
CDR3: CASSPRQDYQPQHF

length: 17
D: .
V: TRBV7-8
J: TRBJ2-1
size: few
DNA: TGTGCCAGCAGCTTAATCGGCTGGACGGACTCCTACAATGAGCAGTTCTTC
CDR3: CASSLIGWTDSYNEQFF

length: 13
D: .
V: TRBV5-1
J: TRBJ2-3
size: .
DNA: TGCGCCAGCAGCGCGGGACACGGAGATACGCAGTATTTT
CDR3: CASSAGHGDTQYF

length: 14
D: TRBD2
V: TRBV20-1
J: TRBJ2-1
size: few
DNA: TGCAGTCCCTATGTAGCGGGATCCTACAATGAGCAGTTCTTC
CDR3: CSPYVAGSYNEQFF